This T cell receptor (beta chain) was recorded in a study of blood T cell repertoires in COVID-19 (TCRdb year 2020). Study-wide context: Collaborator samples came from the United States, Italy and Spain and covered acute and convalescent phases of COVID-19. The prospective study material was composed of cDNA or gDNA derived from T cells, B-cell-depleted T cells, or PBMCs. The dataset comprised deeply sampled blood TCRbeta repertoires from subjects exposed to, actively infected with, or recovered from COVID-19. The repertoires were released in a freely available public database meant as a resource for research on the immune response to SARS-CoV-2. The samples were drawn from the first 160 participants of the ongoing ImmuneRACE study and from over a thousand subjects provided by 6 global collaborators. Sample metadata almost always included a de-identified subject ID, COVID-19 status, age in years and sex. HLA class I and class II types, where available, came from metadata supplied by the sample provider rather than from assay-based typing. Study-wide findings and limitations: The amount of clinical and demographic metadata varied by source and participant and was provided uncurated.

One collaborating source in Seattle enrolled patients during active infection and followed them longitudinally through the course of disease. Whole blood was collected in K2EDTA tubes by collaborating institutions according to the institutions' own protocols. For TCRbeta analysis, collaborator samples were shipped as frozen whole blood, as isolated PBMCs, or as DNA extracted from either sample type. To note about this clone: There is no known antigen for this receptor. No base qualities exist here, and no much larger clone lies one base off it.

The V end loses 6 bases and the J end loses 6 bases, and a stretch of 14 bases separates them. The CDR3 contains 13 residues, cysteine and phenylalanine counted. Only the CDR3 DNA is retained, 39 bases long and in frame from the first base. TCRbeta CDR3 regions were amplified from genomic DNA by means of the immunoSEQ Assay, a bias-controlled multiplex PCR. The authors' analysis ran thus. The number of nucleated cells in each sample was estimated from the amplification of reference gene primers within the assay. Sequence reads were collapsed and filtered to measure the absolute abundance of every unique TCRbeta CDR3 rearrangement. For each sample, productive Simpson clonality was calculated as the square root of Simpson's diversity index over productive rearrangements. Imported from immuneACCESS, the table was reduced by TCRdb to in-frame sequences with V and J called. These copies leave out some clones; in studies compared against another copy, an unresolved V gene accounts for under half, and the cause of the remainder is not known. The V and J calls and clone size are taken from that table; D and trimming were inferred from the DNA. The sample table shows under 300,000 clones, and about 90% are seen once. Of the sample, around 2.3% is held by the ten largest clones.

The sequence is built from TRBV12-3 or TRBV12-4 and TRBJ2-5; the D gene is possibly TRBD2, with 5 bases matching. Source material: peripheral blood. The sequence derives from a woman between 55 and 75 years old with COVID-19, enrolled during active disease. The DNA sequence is TGTGCCAGCAGATCCGGGATACATAAGACCCAGTACTTC. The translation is CASRSGIHKTQYF.